This TCR beta chain was identified during a study of neoadjuvant anti-PD-1 for oral cavity cancer. General observations from the study: Larger post-treatment preexisting tumor clones tracked with greater tumor shrinkage. Each response group had just a few patients in TCR analyses.

TCRdb's table, derived via immunoSEQ multiplex PCR, lists solely in-frame clones and lacks some. The sample has some 12,000 clones; 55% to 70% are singletons. As concerns this clone: Its matching antigen is unknown.

The specimen was tumor tissue, collected before nivolumab (anti-PD-1) treatment. The sequence was collected from a person between 35 and 79 years old with oral cavity squamous cell carcinoma. The donor label of this sample is uncertain.

CDR3 sequence (DNA): TGTGCCAGCAGCTTTCCGACAGGGCACACCGGGGAGCTGTTTTTT. It specifies CASSFPTGHTGELFF. The chain has TRBV5-4 and TRBJ2-2, with 7 nucleotides matching TRBD1. Germline V CDR1 and CDR2: SGHNT, YYREEE (reference sequence). V lost 2 bases to trimming and J lost 3 bases; unmatched junction nucleotides: 4. The CDR3 loop spans 15 amino acids.